This TCR beta chain derives from a study of cytomegalovirus exposure and HLA in healthy donors. The PCR had 60 Vbeta and 13 Jbeta primers. The assay was immunoSEQ multiplex PCR, and TCRdb's table has in-frame clones only and misses some. Of roughly 190,000 clones in the sample, around 86% are singletons; the top ten hold 6.3%. The CDR3 loop spans 17 amino acids. CDR1 is LGHNA, CDR2 YSLEER, per germline. Trimming removed 0 bases from V and 3 bases from J; junction bases left unmatched: 5. This sequence was found in a man aged 40-49 years in good health and CMV-seropositive. The sample comprised PBMCs. V usage is TRBV4-3 and J usage is TRBJ2-1; 10 bases agree with TRBD2. CDR3 in DNA: TGCGCCAGCAGCCAAGAGAGCGGGGGGGCCGTCTACAATGAGCAGTTCTTC. Residues: CASSQESGGAVYNEQFF.